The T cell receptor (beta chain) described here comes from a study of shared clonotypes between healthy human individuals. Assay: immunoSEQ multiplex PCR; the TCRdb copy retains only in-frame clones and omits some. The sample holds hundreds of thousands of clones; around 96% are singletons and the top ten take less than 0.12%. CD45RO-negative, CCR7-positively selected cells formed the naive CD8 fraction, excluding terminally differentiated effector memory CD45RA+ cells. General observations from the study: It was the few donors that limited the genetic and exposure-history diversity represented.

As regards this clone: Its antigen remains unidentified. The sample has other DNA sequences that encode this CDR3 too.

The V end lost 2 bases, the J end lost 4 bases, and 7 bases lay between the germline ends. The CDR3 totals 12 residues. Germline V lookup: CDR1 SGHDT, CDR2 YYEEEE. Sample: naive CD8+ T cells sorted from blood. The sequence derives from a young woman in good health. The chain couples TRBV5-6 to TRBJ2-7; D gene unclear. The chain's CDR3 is CASSLRAYEQYF. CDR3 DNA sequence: TGTGCCAGCAGCTTAAGGGCTTACGAGCAGTACTTC. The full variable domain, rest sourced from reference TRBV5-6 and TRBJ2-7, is DAGVTQSPTHLIKTRGQQVTLRCSPKSGHDTVSWYQQALGQGPQFIFQYYEEEERQRGNFPDRFSGHQFPNYSSELNVNALLLGDSALYLCASSLRAYEQYFGPGTRLTVT.